What follows is one TCR beta chain and its context. Antigen: not known. This sample is drawn from a study of post-analysis software for immune sequencing data. In the study overall: Relapsing-remitting, secondary progressive and progressive-relapsing forms made up the multiple sclerosis disease courses.

Regarding the study as a whole: Compared with controls, patients had more of about 5 TRBV segments, including TRBV5-6, TRBV5-1 and TRBV20-1.

The CDR3 covers 14 residues. Germline CDR1 GTSNPN, CDR2 SVGIG (reference sequence). Trimming left V 0 bases short and J 4 bases short, with 11 bases between. TCR beta cDNA libraries included unique molecular identifiers. There were 1 to 10 million T cells, and about 500,000 cDNA molecules came from them. TCRdb reprocessed the PCR reads with MiXCR, giving one entry per CDR3 protein. The sample has 750,000 to 950,000 distinct CDR3 sequences; 46% are singletons. Sequencing input: blood. This clonotype originated in a girl aged 5 to 17 with multiple sclerosis. The rearrangement joins TRBV30 to TRBJ2-3; possibly TRBD1 for D (6 bases). The CDR3 sequence is CAWSVFRGADTQYF. The CDR3 region has the DNA TGTGCCTGGAGTGTATTCAGGGGAGCAGATACGCAGTATTTT.